This T cell receptor (beta chain) came from a study of identical twins. Study-wide results and caveats: High-abundance cord blood beta clonotypes had fewer insertions; memory repertoires showed none.

Germline V gene data show CDR1 as SEHNR and CDR2 as FQNEAQ (reference sequence). The V end lost 4 bases, the J end lost 7 bases, and 11 bases lay between the germline ends. CDR3 length equals 13 residues. A template switching step contributed a universal primer site, while unique molecular identifiers were present in the cDNA. TCRdb re-called the 5' RACE reads through MiXCR, storing one row per CDR3 protein. Among a few hundred thousand distinct CDR3 sequences listed, 9.6% were seen once. The table lists this clonotype with many counts. Its antigen is still unknown. These records were also assigned to another study, of yellow fever vaccine responses in identical twins.

This rearrangement joins TRBV7-9 to TRBJ1-5; D gene uncertain. The clonotype was recovered from a woman aged 18-35 years in good health. Sequences were obtained from PBMCs. CDR3 bases: TGTGCCAGCAGCTCCCCACAAGGACAGCCCCAGCATTTT. Translating gives CASSSPQGQPQHF.